This entry describes one TCR beta chain. V was shortened by 5 bases and J by 4 bases, with 17 bases between the two germline ends. This CDR3 comprises 14 residues. Germline CDR1 reads DFQATT; CDR2 reads SNEGSKA (reference sequence). Time point specified: pre-sensitization, week 0. Indicated treatment: therapeutic diphenylcyclopropenone sensitization with weekly scalp DPC. This record belongs to a study of human T cells and chemical hapten exposure. Library construction involved attaching unique molecular identifiers to individual cDNA molecules, which allowed quantitative, reproducible TCR counting. Per the study methods: The median was about 96,000 TCRs per sample, ranging roughly 20,000 to 690,600. TCRdb itself ran the RACE reads through MiXCR, one entry per CDR3 protein. For this entry, the V and J calls and clone size follow TCRdb and not the study's own pipeline. This table holds around 110,000 distinct CDR3 sequences, around 10% found once.

Sample: whole blood, taken in connection with sensitization to the hapten diphenylcyclopropenone (DPC). The sequence came from a woman between 50 and 59 years old with alopecia areata. Some clones in this sample may be carry-over from other donors' samples. J is TRBJ1-1 and V is TRBV20-1; perhaps TRBD1 as D (6 bases). The CDR3 sequence is CSAQYREPGTEAFF. The CDR3 DNA follows: TGCAGTGCTCAGTACAGGGAGCCGGGCACTGAAGCTTTCTTT.